This paragraph covers one T cell receptor (beta chain) sequence. These data are taken from a study of blood T cell repertoires in COVID-19. TCRdb's table, derived via immunoSEQ multiplex PCR, lists solely in-frame clones and lacks some. The sample carries approximately 310,000 clones, roughly 90% recorded once. Study members were between about 18 and 100 years old and lived in 20 to 30 US regions. The CDR3 is 13 amino acids. Losses at the gene ends were 6 bases for V and 4 bases for J; bases not matched to a gene: 6. The germline V gene has CDR1 WNHNN and CDR2 SYGVQD (reference sequence). The rearrangement uses TRBV10-1 and TRBJ2-7; TRBD2 matches 7 bases. This receptor was identified in a man between 60 and 75 years old who had recovered from COVID-19. Sequencing was carried out using PBMCs or T cells enriched from blood (not recorded which). The CDR3 DNA reads TGCGCCAGCAGAGCGGGGAGGGGATACGAGCAGTACTTC. Translated: CASRAGRGYEQYF.